The 23 T cell receptor beta chains reported below all come from one sample, sequenced in a study of CD8 T cells in Susac syndrome. RNA was extracted with the RNeasy kit, and a quantity of 0.5 to 1 ug was reverse transcribed using random hexamers. Via MiXCR, TCRdb re-called the immunoSEQ multiplex PCR reads, giving one row per CDR3 protein. The table has approximately 150,000 distinct CDR3 sequences, just over 90% seen once. Sequenced sample: CD4+ T cells from PBMCs. Source of these receptors: a human donor in good health.

The chain carries TRBV20-1 and TRBJ1-6; maybe TRBD1 (5 bases). V dropped 4 bases and J dropped 2 bases, with 15 bases sitting between them. The germline V gene has CDR1 DFQATT and CDR2 SNEGSKA (reference sequence). The CDR3 is 16 residues long. The CDR3 nucleotides are TGCAGTGCTAACGAGCTCGGGGCTACCTATAATTCACCCCTCCACTTT. Translation: CSANELGATYNSPLHF.

This sequence joins TRBV7-2 and TRBJ2-7; D possibly corresponds to TRBD1 (6 bases). V was cut by 5 bases and J by 0 bases, with 11 bases left in between. CDR1 is SGHTA, CDR2 FQGNSA, per germline. The CDR3 totals 14 residues. CDR3 sequence: CASSPQQGSYEQYF. The CDR3 region has the DNA TGTGCCAGCAGCCCCCAACAGGGCTCCTACGAGCAGTACTTC.

The chain employs TRBV15 and TRBJ1-2; D remains unclear. Per germline, CDR1 LNHNV and CDR2 YYDKDF (reference sequence). V was trimmed by 1 base and J by 2 bases, leaving 14 bases between them. This CDR3 region has 16 residues. CDR3 amino acids: CATSRVEGRRNYGYTF. Here the CDR3 DNA reads TGTGCCACCAGCAGAGTGGAGGGCAGGAGAAACTATGGCTACACCTTC.

The V gene is TRBV19, the J gene TRBJ1-2; no reliable D call. CDR1 LNHDA and CDR2 SQIVND come from the germline V gene (reference sequence). V was shortened by 5 bases and J by 3 bases, with 10 bases between the two germline ends. This CDR3 is 13 amino acids long. CDR3 sequence: CASSLIRHYGYTF. The CDR3 DNA reads as TGTGCCAGTAGTTTGATTCGGCACTATGGCTACACCTTC.

This clonotype occurred a few times. The chain uses TRBV7-2 and TRBJ2-4; 11 nucleotides line up with TRBD2. The germline V gene has CDR1 SGHTA and CDR2 FQGNSA. The length of the CDR3 is 14 residues. The V segment lost 3 bases and the J segment 7 bases; nucleotides outside the gene matches: 2. The CDR3 DNA is TGTGCCAGCAGCTTGGGGACTAGCGGTAACATTCAGTACTTC. Residues: CASSLGTSGNIQYF.

The chain carries TRBV9 and TRBJ2-2, with 11 bases fitting TRBD2. The CDR3 consists of 17 residues. Germline CDR1 reads SGDLS; CDR2 reads YYNGEE. With 4 bases clipped from V and 0 bases from J, the junction kept 5 bases outside the gene matches. CDR3 nucleotides: TGTGCCAGCAGCCCGACTAGCGGGGTCGCGAACACCGGGGAGCTGTTTTTT. This gives the protein CASSPTSGVANTGELFF.

The chain combines TRBV21-1 with TRBJ1-5; the D call TRBD1 from the table was never checked on the DNA. TRBV21-1 has pseudogene status. CDR3 size: 16 residues. CDR3 DNA: TGTGCCAGCAGAGGACAGGGGCCCTCAGGGAATCAGCCCCAGCATTTT. It specifies CASRGQGPSGNQPQHF.

The sample holds a few counts of this clonotype. This chain links TRBV7-2 with TRBJ1-6; TRBD1 is a possible D gene (6 bases). This CDR3 spans 16 amino acids. The germline V gene encodes CDR1 SGHTA and CDR2 FQGNSA. Trimming took 6 bases from V and 7 from J, leaving 19 bases between them. CDR3 nucleotides: TGTGCCAGCAGGAAAGAAGGGTACAGGGAGAATTCACCCCTCCACTTT. Its translation: CASRKEGYRENSPLHF.

The chain joins TRBV20-1 to TRBJ2-7; D might be TRBD2 (6 bases). V was cut by 6 bases and J by 7 bases, with 16 bases left in between. This CDR3 has 12 residues. CDR1 and CDR2 (germline): DFQATT, SNEGSKA (reference sequence). CDR3 nucleotides: TGCAGTGCCAAAATGGGAGGACGGGAGCAGTACTTC. Its translation is CSAKMGGREQYF.

The chain joins TRBV5-1 to TRBJ2-3; possibly TRBD1 for D (6 bases). CDR3 size: 12 residues. The V end lost 4 bases, the J end lost 9 bases, and 12 bases lay between the germline ends. The germline CDR1 and CDR2 sequences are SGHRS and YFSETQ. The CDR3 sequence: CASSPTGETQYF. The CDR3 coding sequence is TGCGCCAGCAGCCCGACAGGAGAGACGCAGTATTTT.

The chain employs TRBV27 and TRBJ1-1; D gene uncertain. The V end was cut by 5 bases, the J end by 1 base, with 11 bases between. CDR1 and CDR2 (germline): MNHEY, SMNVEV (reference sequence). The CDR3 runs 14 residues. CDR3 bases: TGTGCCAGCAGTCCGATCGCAGCGAACACTGAAGCTTTCTTT. Amino acids: CASSPIAANTEAFF.

The rearrangement uses TRBV29-1 and TRBJ1-6; 11 bases are shared with TRBD1. Trimming took 7 bases from V and 8 from J; bases not matched to a gene: 7. The CDR3 runs to 14 residues. Germline CDR1 SQVTM, CDR2 ANQGSEA. CDR3 sequence: CSARTGGNDSPLHF. Written as DNA, the CDR3 is TGCAGCGCCCGGACAGGGGGCAATGATTCACCCCTCCACTTT.

The chain links TRBV12-3 or TRBV12-4 to TRBJ1-5; a weak D match, TRBD1 (6 bases). The length of the CDR3 is 13 residues. V lost 6 bases to trimming and J lost 6 bases, with 12 bases between them. The CDR3 loop reads CASSWGAIQPQHF. For the CDR3, the DNA is TGTGCCAGCAGCTGGGGGGCGATTCAGCCCCAGCATTTT.

V usage is TRBV19 and J usage is TRBJ1-4, with a tentative D call TRBD1 (5 bases). The V gene's germline CDR1 is LNHDA and CDR2 SQIVND (reference sequence). This CDR3 spans 16 amino acids. The V and J ends lost 4 bases and 6 bases respectively, with 18 bases between them. CDR3: CASSTASGTVYEKLFF. The CDR3 DNA follows: TGTGCCAGTAGTACGGCCTCCGGGACCGTGTATGAAAAACTGTTTTTT.

V and J are TRBV18 and TRBJ1-1, with D unclear. CDR1 KGHSH and CDR2 LQKENI come from the germline V gene. The CDR3 is 12 residues long. Between the trimmed V and J ends, which lost 10 bases and 6 bases, there was a span of 15 bases. CDR3 sequence (DNA): TGTGCCACTAGTTCGGAGGGAGCTGAAGCTTTCTTT. Its protein product is CATSSEGAEAFF.

The J gene is TRBJ2-2, the V gene TRBV9; perhaps TRBD1 as D (5 bases). The CDR3 length is 16 residues. Trimming took off 0 bases at V and 0 bases at J, with 9 bases between the two ends. The V gene's germline CDR1 is SGDLS and CDR2 YYNGEE. CDR3: CASSVGSGTNTGELFF. In DNA, the CDR3 is TGTGCCAGCAGCGTAGGGTCAGGGACGAACACCGGGGAGCTGTTTTTT.

V usage is TRBV6-6 and J usage is TRBJ2-5, with 7 bases lining up with TRBD2. The germline V gene has CDR1 MNHNY and CDR2 SVGAGI (reference sequence). CDR3 length: 15 amino acids. Germline trimming cut 2 bases from V and 1 base from J; bases unmatched to any gene: 4. The CDR3 region has the DNA TGTGCCAGCAGTTACCAAGCGGGGACCCAAGAGACCCAGTACTTC. Amino acids: CASSYQAGTQETQYF.

The rearrangement uses TRBV7-9 and TRBJ2-7, with 7 bases identical to TRBD1. CDR3 length: 15 amino acids. V shed 7 bases, J shed 4 bases, and the junction held 13 bases outside the gene matches. From germline, CDR1 is SEHNR and CDR2 FQNEAQ (reference sequence). The CDR3 loop reads CASTQTGQVGYEQYF. In DNA, the CDR3 is TGTGCCAGCACCCAGACCGGACAGGTGGGGTACGAGCAGTACTTC.

The chain carries TRBV6-6 and TRBJ2-3, with TRBD2 matching over 11 bases. This CDR3 region has 14 residues. J lost 7 bases, V lost 10 bases, and 10 bases had no gene match. CDR1 is MNHNY and CDR2 is SVGAGI in the germline V gene (reference sequence). CDR3 coding DNA: TGTGCCACCACATTAGCGGGGGGGCCAAATACGCAGTATTTT. This encodes CATTLAGGPNTQYF.

The CDR3 DNA is TGTGCCAGCAGCCCGATGCATGCTAATACGCAGTATTTT. Its translation is CASSPMHANTQYF. The gene calls are TRBV5-6 and TRBJ2-3; no clear D. Germline CDR1 SGHDT, CDR2 YYEEEE. Trimming removed 4 bases at V and 7 bases at J, with 13 bases between. This CDR3 is 13 amino acids long.

The V gene is TRBV5-4, the J gene TRBJ2-5; possibly TRBD2 for D (5 bases). Germline CDR1 SGHNT, CDR2 YYREEE (reference sequence). The CDR3 consists of 14 residues. Trimming removed 0 bases from V and 7 bases from J, with 13 bases in between. CDR3 sequence: CASSLAGREGTQYF. The CDR3 DNA sequence: TGTGCCAGCAGCTTGGCGGGAAGGGAAGGGACCCAGTACTTC.

This clonotype has only one observation. This rearrangement joins TRBV30 to TRBJ1-1, with D possibly matching TRBD1 (6 bases). CDR1 is GTSNPN and CDR2 is SVGIG in the germline V gene (reference sequence). Trimming pared 2 bases from V and 3 bases from J, leaving 13 bases between. The CDR3 has 14 residues. The CDR3 spells CAWSRGAGHTEAFF. The CDR3 DNA sequence: TGTGCCTGGAGTAGGGGGGCTGGTCACACTGAAGCTTTCTTT.

This sequence joins TRBV5-1 and TRBJ2-7; possible D gene TRBD1, 6 bases. CDR3 length: 14 residues. Trimming removed 0 bases at V and 5 bases at J, with 12 bases between. CDR1 and CDR2 (germline): SGHRS, YFSETQ. As DNA, the CDR3 is TGCGCCAGCAGCTTGGTACAGGGTAGTAACGAGCAGTACTTC. It encodes CASSLVQGSNEQYF.